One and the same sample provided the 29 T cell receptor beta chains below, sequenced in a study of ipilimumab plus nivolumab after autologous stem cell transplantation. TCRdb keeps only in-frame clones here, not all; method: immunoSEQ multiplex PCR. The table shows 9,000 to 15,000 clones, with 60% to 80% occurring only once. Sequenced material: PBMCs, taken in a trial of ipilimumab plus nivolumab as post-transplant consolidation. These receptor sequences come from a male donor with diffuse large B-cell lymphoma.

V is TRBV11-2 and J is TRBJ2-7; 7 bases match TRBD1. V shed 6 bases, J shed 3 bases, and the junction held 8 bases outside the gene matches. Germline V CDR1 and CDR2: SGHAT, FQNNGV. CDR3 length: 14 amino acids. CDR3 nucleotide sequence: TGTGCCAGCAGAACTCCGGGACAGCACTACGAGCAGTACTTC. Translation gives CASRTPGQHYEQYF.

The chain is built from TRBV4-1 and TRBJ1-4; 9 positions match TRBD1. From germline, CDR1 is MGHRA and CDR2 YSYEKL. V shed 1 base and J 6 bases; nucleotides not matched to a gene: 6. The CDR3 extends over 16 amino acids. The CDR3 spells CASSQVQGARDEKLFF. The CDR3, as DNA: TGCGCCAGCAGCCAAGTACAGGGGGCGCGGGATGAAAAACTGTTTTTT.

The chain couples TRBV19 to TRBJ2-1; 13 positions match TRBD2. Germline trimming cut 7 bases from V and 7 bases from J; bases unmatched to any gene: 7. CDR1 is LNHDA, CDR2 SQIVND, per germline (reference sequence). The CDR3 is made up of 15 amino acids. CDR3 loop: CASTPLAGGPNEQFF. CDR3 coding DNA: TGTGCCAGTACCCCACTAGCGGGGGGGCCGAATGAGCAGTTCTTC.

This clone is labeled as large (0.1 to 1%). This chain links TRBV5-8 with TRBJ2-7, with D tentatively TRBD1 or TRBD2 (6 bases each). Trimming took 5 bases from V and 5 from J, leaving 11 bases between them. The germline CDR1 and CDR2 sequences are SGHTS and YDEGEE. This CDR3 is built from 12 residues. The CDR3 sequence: CASSKRGDEQYF. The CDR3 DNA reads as TGTGCCAGCAGTAAGAGGGGGGACGAGCAGTACTTC.

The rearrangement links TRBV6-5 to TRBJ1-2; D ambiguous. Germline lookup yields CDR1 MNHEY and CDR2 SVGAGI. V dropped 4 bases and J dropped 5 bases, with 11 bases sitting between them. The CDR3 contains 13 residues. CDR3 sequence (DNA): TGTGCCAGCAGTTCCCCGGGGAGGTATGGCTACACCTTC. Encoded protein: CASSSPGRYGYTF.

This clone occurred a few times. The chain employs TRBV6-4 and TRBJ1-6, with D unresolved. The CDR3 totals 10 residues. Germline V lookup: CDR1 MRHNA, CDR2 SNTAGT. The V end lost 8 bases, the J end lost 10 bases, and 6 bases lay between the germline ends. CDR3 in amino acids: CASHTSPLHF. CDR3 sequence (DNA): TGTGCCAGCCACACATCACCCCTCCACTTT.

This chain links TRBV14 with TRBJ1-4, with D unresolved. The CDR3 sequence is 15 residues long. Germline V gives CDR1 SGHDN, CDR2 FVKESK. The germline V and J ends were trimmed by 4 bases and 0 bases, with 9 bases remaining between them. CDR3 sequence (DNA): TGTGCCAGCAGCCTCTCTCGATCAACTAATGAAAAACTGTTTTTT. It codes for CASSLSRSTNEKLFF. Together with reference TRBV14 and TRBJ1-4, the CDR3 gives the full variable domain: EAGVTQFPSHSVIEKGQTVTLRCDPISGHDNLYWYRRVMGKEIKFLLHFVKESKQDESGMPNNRFLAERTGGTYSTLKVQPAELEDSGVYFCASSLSRSTNEKLFFGSGTQLSVL.

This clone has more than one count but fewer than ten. The CDR3 spells CASSLLADTQYF. DNA for the CDR3: TGTGCCAGCAGCTTACTAGCAGATACGCAGTATTTT. The genes are TRBV7-9 and TRBJ2-3; D not certain. This CDR3 is 12 amino acids long. V was clipped by 2 bases and J by 4 bases, with 4 bases between them. Germline CDR1 reads SEHNR; CDR2 reads FQNEAQ (reference sequence).

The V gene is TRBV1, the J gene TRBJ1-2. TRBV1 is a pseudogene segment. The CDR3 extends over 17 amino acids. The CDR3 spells CTSSERGLVRKTYGYTF. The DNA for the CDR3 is TGCACCAGCAGTGAACGGGGTTTGGTACGAAAGACCTATGGCTACACCTTC.

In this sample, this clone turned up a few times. The CDR3 coding sequence is TGTGCCAGCTCCGGGGGGTCTTACAATGAGCAGTTCTTC. Translating it yields CASSGGSYNEQFF. The V call is TRBV7-6, the J call TRBJ2-1, with 7 bases aligning to TRBD2. From germline, CDR1 is SGHVS and CDR2 FNYEAQ. The CDR3 extends over 13 amino acids. V was clipped by 8 bases and J by 4 bases; unmatched bases: 5.

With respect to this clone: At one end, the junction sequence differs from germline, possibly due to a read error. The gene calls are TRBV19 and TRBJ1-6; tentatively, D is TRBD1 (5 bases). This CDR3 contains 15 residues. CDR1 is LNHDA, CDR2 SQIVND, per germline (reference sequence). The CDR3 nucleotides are TGTGCCAGTAGCATAGGGGACCATTATAATTCACCCCTCCACTTT. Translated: CASSIGDHYNSPLHF. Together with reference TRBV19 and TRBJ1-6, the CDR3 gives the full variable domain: DGGITQSPKYLFRKEGQNVTLSCEQNLNHDAMYWYRQDPGQGLRLIYYSQIVNDFQKGDIAEGYSVSREKKESFPLTVTSAQKNPTAFYLCASSIGDHYNSPLHFGNGTRLTVT.

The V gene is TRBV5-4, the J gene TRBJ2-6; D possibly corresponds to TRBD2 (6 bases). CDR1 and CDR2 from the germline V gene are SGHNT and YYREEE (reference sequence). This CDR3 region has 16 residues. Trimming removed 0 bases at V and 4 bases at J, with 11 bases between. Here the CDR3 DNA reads TGTGCCAGCAGCTTGGGATCGGGGGTCGGGGCCAACGTCCTGACTTTC. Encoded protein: CASSLGSGVGANVLTF.

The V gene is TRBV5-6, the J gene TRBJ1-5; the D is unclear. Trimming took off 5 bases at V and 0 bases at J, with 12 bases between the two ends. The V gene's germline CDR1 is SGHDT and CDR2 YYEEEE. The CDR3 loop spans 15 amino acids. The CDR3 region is CASRSRRSSNQPQHF. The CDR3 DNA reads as TGTGCCAGCAGAAGTAGACGGTCTAGCAATCAGCCCCAGCATTTT.

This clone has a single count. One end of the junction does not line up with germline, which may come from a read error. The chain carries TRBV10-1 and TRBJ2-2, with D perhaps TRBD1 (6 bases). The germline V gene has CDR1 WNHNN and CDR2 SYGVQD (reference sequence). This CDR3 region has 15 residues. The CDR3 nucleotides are TGCGCCAGCGGGGATGGGCAGGGGAGCACCGAGGAGCTGTTTTTT. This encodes CASGDGQGSTEELFF.

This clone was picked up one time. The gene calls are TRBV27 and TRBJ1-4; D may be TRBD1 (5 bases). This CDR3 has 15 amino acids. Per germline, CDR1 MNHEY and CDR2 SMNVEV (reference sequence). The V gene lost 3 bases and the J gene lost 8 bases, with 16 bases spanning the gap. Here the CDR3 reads CASSFIPFREEKLFF. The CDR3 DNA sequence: TGTGCCAGCAGTTTTATCCCCTTCAGGGAAGAAAAACTGTTTTTT. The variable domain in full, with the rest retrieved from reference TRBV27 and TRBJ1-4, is EAQVTQNPRYLITVTGKKLTVTCSQNMNHEYMSWYRQDPGLGLRQIYYSMNVEVTDKGDVPEGYKVSRKEKRNFPLILESPSPNQTSLYFCASSFIPFREEKLFFGSGTQLSVL.

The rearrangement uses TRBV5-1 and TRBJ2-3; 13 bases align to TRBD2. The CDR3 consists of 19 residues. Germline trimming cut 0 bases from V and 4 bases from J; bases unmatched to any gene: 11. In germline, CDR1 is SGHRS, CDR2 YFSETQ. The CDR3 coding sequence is TGCGCCAGCAGCTTGGAAACGGGACTAGCGGGGACCAAATCAGATACGCAGTATTTT. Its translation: CASSLETGLAGTKSDTQYF.

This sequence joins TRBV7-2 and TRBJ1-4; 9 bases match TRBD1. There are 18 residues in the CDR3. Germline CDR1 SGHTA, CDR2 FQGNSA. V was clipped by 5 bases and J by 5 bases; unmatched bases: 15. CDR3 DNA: TGTGCCAGCAGCCACAGACTGGGACAGGGAAGAGGAAATGAAAAACTGTTTTTT. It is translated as CASSHRLGQGRGNEKLFF.

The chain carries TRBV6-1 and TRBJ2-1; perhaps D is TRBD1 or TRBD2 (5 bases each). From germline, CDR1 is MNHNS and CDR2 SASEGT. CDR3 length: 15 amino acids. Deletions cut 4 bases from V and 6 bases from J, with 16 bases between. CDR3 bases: TGTGCCAGCAGTGTCCGGGACGGGCTCTCCAATGAGCAGTTCTTC. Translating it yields CASSVRDGLSNEQFF.

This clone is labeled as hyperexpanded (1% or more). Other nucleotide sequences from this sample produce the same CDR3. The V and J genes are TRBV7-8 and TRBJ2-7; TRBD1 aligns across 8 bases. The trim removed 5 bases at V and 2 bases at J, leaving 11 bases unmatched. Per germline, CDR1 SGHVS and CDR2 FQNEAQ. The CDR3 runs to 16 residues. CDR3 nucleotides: TGTGCCAGCAGCCTTGACCTCATGACAGGGGCCTACGAGCAGTACTTC. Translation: CASSLDLMTGAYEQYF.

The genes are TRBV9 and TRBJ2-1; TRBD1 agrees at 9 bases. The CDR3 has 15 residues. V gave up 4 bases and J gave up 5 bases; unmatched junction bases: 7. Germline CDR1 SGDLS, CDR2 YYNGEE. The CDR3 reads CASSQRTGVHNEQFF. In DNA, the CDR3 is TGTGCCAGCAGCCAAAGGACAGGGGTCCACAATGAGCAGTTCTTC.

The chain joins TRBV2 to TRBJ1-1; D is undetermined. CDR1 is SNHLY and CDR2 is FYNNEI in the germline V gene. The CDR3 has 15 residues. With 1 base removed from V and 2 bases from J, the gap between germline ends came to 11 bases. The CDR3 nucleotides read TGTGCCAGCAGTGAAGGCGGCCGGCTTAACACTGAAGCTTTCTTT. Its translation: CASSEGGRLNTEAFF.

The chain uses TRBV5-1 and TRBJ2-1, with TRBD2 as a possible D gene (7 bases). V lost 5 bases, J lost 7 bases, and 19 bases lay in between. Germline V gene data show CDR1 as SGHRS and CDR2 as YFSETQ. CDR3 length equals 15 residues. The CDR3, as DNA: TGCGCCAGCAGGGGTGAACGGGGGGCAAGGAATGAGCAGTTCTTC. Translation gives CASRGERGARNEQFF.

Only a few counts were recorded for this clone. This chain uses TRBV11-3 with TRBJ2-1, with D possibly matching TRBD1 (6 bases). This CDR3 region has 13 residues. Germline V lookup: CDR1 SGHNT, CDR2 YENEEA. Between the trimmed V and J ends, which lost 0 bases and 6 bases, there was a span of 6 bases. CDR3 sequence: CASSLEGGNEQFF. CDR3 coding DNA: TGTGCCAGCAGCTTAGAAGGGGGCAATGAGCAGTTCTTC.

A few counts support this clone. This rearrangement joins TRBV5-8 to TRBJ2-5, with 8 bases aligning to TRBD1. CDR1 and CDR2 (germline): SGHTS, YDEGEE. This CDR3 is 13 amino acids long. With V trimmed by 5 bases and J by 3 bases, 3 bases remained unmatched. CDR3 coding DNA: TGTGCCAGCAGGACGGACAGGGAAGAGACCCAGTACTTC. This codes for CASRTDREETQYF.

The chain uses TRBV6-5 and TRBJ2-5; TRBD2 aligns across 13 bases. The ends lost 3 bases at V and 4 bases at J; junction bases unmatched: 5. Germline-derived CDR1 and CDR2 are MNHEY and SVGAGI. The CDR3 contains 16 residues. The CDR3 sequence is CASSYTSGGGRETQYF. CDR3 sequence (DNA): TGTGCCAGCAGTTATACTAGCGGGGGGGGGAGAGAGACCCAGTACTTC.

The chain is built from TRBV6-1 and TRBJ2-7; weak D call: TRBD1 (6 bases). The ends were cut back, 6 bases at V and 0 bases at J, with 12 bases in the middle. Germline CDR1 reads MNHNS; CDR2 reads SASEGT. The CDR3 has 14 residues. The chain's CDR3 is CASRLTGSSYEQYF. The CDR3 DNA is TGTGCCAGCAGGTTGACAGGAAGCTCCTACGAGCAGTACTTC.

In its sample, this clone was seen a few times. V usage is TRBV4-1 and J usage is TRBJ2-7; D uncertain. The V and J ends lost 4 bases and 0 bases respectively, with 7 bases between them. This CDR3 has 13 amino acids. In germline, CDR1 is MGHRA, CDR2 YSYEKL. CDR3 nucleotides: TGCGCCAGCAGCCCTGAGGTCTCCTACGAGCAGTACTTC. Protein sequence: CASSPEVSYEQYF.

This chain's CDR3 is CASSFQNEKLFF. The CDR3, as DNA: TGCGCCAGCAGCTTTCAAAATGAAAAACTGTTTTTT. The chain joins TRBV5-1 to TRBJ1-4; no definite D call. The CDR3 is made up of 12 amino acids. Trimming stripped 2 bases from V and 5 bases from J, with 4 bases between. The germline CDR1 and CDR2 sequences are SGHRS and YFSETQ.

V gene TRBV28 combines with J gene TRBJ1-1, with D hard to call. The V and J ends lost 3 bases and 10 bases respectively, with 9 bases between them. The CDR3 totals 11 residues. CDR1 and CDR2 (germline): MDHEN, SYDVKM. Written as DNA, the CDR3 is TGTGCCAGCAGTTTCCCCCGGAGAGCTTTCTTT. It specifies CASSFPRRAFF.